Sequencing of this T cell receptor beta chain was carried out in a study of identical twins. Points from the study as a whole: The analysis was cross-sectional rather than longitudinal within donors.

At least ten counts were recorded for this clonotype. Antigen unknown. TCRdb re-analysed the 5' RACE reads in MiXCR, keeping a single row per CDR3 protein. Seen here are 700,000 or so distinct CDR3 sequences, over 8.5% observed once, and the top ten hold around 0.98%. The same data also contributed to another study, on yellow fever vaccine responses in identical twins.

This receptor was identified in a woman between 18 and 29 years old in good health. The sequencing sample was made of PBMCs.

The CDR3 sequence: CASSLDDSLYEQYF. The CDR3 region has the DNA TGCGCCAGCAGCTTGGATGACAGTCTCTACGAGCAGTACTTC. The V and J genes are TRBV5-1 and TRBJ2-7, with D perhaps TRBD1 (5 bases). In germline, CDR1 is SGHRS, CDR2 YFSETQ. Trimming shortened V by 0 bases and J by 3 bases, and 10 bases separated the two germline ends. CDR3 size: 14 residues.